One and the same sample provided the 10 T cell receptor beta chains below, sequenced in a study of cytomegalovirus exposure and HLA in healthy donors. In the PCR, 60 Vbeta and 13 Jbeta primers were used. Generated by immunoSEQ multiplex PCR, the TCRdb table keeps only in-frame clones and is missing some. The sample shows some 190,000 clones, about four fifths of them seen only once. Input material: PBMCs. The source is a man aged 40-49 years in good health and CMV-seronegative.

This clone was seen a handful of times. This chain links TRBV28 with TRBJ2-5; 10 bases match TRBD2. The length of the CDR3 is 15 residues. Germline lookup yields CDR1 MDHEN and CDR2 SYDVKM. Trimming at V came to 6 bases and at J to 2 bases, leaving 6 bases not matched to a gene. The CDR3 spells CASRASGGYQETQYF. The DNA for the CDR3 is TGTGCCAGCAGGGCTAGCGGGGGTTATCAAGAGACCCAGTACTTC. Together with reference TRBV28 and TRBJ2-5, the CDR3 gives the full variable domain: DVKVTQSSRYLVKRTGEKVFLECVQDMDHENMFWYRQDPGLGLRLIYFSYDVKMKEKGDIPEGYSVSREKKERFSLILESASTNQTSMYLCASRASGGYQETQYFGPGTRLLVL.

The V gene is TRBV10-1, the J gene TRBJ1-5; 9 bases are a match to TRBD1. V was pared by 9 bases and J by 5 bases, with 8 bases of the junction left unmatched. The length of the CDR3 is 14 residues. Germline V gene lookup returns CDR1 WNHNN and CDR2 SYGVQD (reference sequence). CDR3 in amino acids: CARVPRDRDQPQHF. The DNA for the CDR3 is TGCGCCAGGGTTCCCCGGGACAGGGATCAGCCCCAGCATTTT.

The chain uses TRBV2 and TRBJ1-1; possibly TRBD1 for D (5 bases). CDR3 length: 13 residues. V lost 7 bases and J 0 bases, leaving 9 bases between the germline ends. Germline-derived CDR1 and CDR2 are SNHLY and FYNNEI. CDR3 bases: TGTGCCAGCATGGGGCCTTTGAACACTGAAGCTTTCTTT. The encoded protein is CASMGPLNTEAFF.

This clone was observed a few times. This rearrangement joins TRBV12-2 to TRBJ1-1; the D call TRBD1 from the table was never checked on the DNA. TRBV12-2 is flagged as a pseudogene. The CDR3 totals 17 residues. This CDR3 reads CASRLDGVRGTNTEAFF. The DNA of the CDR3 is TGTGCAAGTCGCTTAGACGGTGTCAGGGGGACGAACACTGAAGCTTTCTTT.

Concerning this clone: Germline is not matched at one junction end, which may reflect a read error. This chain uses TRBV11-2 with TRBJ2-7; no firm D call. CDR1 and CDR2 from the germline V gene are SGHAT and FQNNGV. The CDR3 is 15 amino acids. In nucleotides, the CDR3 is TGTGCCAGCAGCTTAGATCCGAACCCTACGAGCGAGCAGCACTTC. Residues: CASSLDPNPTSEQHF. The full variable domain, rest sourced from reference TRBV11-2 and TRBJ2-7, is EAGVAQSPRYKIIEKRQSVAFWCNPISGHATLYWYQQILGQGPKLLIQFQNNGVVDDSQLPKDRFSAERLKGVDSTLKIQPAKLEDSAVYLCASSLDPNPTSEQHFGPGTRLTVT.

The chain carries TRBV6-5 and TRBJ1-2, with D tentatively TRBD1 (5 bases). V lost 6 bases and J lost 7, with 15 bases in between. The germline gives CDR1 MNHEY, CDR2 SVGAGI. The CDR3 consists of 13 residues. The CDR3 DNA reads as TGTGCCAGCAGACCCCGGACAATGAGTGGCTACACCTTC. Amino acid sequence: CASRPRTMSGYTF.

The gene calls are TRBV5-1 and TRBJ2-3, with TRBD2 matching 8 bases. CDR1 is SGHRS and CDR2 is YFSETQ in the germline V gene. The CDR3 has 15 amino acids. Trimming cost V 2 bases and J 2 bases; bases outside gene matches: 4. The CDR3 DNA follows: TGCGCCAGCAGCTTCGGGGGGGGCCTCACAGATACGCAGTATTTT. Protein sequence: CASSFGGGLTDTQYF.

Turning to this clone: The junction does not match germline at one end; this may be a read error. The V gene is TRBV7-7, the J gene TRBJ2-3, with TRBD1 matching over 10 bases. Germline V gene data show CDR1 as SSHAT and CDR2 as FNYEAQ (reference sequence). The CDR3 extends over 15 amino acids. The CDR3 region has the DNA TGTGCTAGCAGCCCCGGTGGGACAGGGGCGGATACGCAGTATTTT. This sequence encodes CASSPGGTGADTQYF.

This clone was counted only a few times. The CDR3 loop reads CASSEAPQTQYF. For the CDR3, the DNA is TGTGCCAGCAGTGAAGCTCCCCAGACGCAGTATTTT. The chain carries TRBV2 and TRBJ2-3; no reliable D call. The V end lost 0 bases, the J end lost 9 bases, and 7 bases lay between the germline ends. From germline, CDR1 is SNHLY and CDR2 FYNNEI. The CDR3 spans 12 residues.

The J gene is TRBJ2-7, the V gene TRBV29-1; 7 nucleotides line up with TRBD2. V shed 5 bases and J 0 bases; nucleotides not matched to a gene: 10. CDR1 and CDR2 (germline): SQVTM, ANQGSEA. The CDR3 covers 15 residues. The CDR3 region is CSVLGLADISYEQYF. The DNA for the CDR3 is TGCAGCGTTCTGGGTCTAGCGGACATCTCCTACGAGCAGTACTTC.